Presented here are 8 T cell receptor beta chains from one specimen sequenced in a study of PD-1 blockade in classical Hodgkin lymphoma. Generated by immunoSEQ multiplex PCR, the TCRdb table keeps only in-frame clones and is missing some. The sample has around 50,000 clones, about 75% seen once. Described time point: cycle 4 day 1 (C4D1), after six to seven weeks of nivolumab. Every patient was affected by relapse after autologous stem cell transplantation, while exposure to brentuximab vedotin was not uniform. Sequencing was performed on peripheral blood mononuclear cells (PBMCs), taken before the fourth cycle of nivolumab. The source of these receptors is a human donor with classical Hodgkin lymphoma.

V is TRBV4-3 and J is TRBJ1-4; D is ambiguous. This CDR3 comprises 14 residues. Germline loops: CDR1 LGHNA, CDR2 YSLEER. V lost 0 bases, J lost 7 bases, and 9 bases lay in between. The CDR3, as DNA: TGCGCCAGCAGCCAAGAGTATCCGGCTGAAAAACTGTTTTTT. This sequence encodes CASSQEYPAEKLFF.

At least ten counts were recorded for this clone. The same CDR3 can be traced to other DNA sequences in this sample. The CDR3 nucleotides read TGTGCCAGCAGTAGACTAGCGGGCCCCAATGAGCAGTTCTTC. Its protein product is CASSRLAGPNEQFF. The chain uses TRBV7-3 and TRBJ2-1; 10 bases align to TRBD2. There are 14 residues in the CDR3. With 6 bases clipped from V and 6 bases from J, the junction kept 5 bases outside the gene matches. Per germline, CDR1 SGHTA and CDR2 FQGTGA.

The chain employs TRBV19 and TRBJ2-7; 7 bases are shared with TRBD1. The germline CDR1 and CDR2 sequences are LNHDA and SQIVND (reference sequence). CDR3 length equals 15 residues. V shed 6 bases, J shed 5 bases, and the junction held 13 bases outside the gene matches. CDR3 in amino acids: CASSTTGMKAHEQYF. The CDR3 DNA reads TGTGCCAGTAGCACGACAGGGATGAAGGCCCACGAGCAGTACTTC.

V is TRBV7-9 and J is TRBJ2-1, with D possibly matching TRBD2 (5 bases). Germline V gene data show CDR1 as SEHNR and CDR2 as FQNEAQ (reference sequence). The CDR3 contains 16 residues. V was shortened by 4 bases and J by 8 bases, with 21 bases between the two germline ends. CDR3: CASSSPLAGLNDEQFF. CDR3 DNA sequence: TGTGCCAGCAGCTCCCCCCTTGCGGGTTTAAACGATGAGCAGTTCTTC.

The J gene is TRBJ1-4, the V gene TRBV29-1; D gene ambiguous. The CDR3 is 12 residues long. V was trimmed by 7 bases and J by 0 bases, leaving 6 bases between them. CDR1 is SQVTM and CDR2 is ANQGSEA in the germline V gene. CDR3 protein: CSASATNEKLFF. The DNA for the CDR3 is TGCAGCGCCAGTGCAACTAATGAAAAACTGTTTTTT.

CDR3 coding DNA: TGTGCCAGCTCACCGGGACCGGCAACCTACAATGAGCAGTTCTTC. Translating it yields CASSPGPATYNEQFF. V is TRBV18 and J is TRBJ2-1; D tentatively reads TRBD1 or TRBD2 (5 bases each). Deletions cut 3 bases from V and 2 bases from J, with 11 bases between. Germline lookup yields CDR1 KGHSH and CDR2 LQKENI. The CDR3 covers 15 residues.

This clone was seen only a few times. V gene TRBV6-5 combines with J gene TRBJ1-5, with a weak D call TRBD1 (6 bases). Germline CDR1 reads MNHEY; CDR2 reads SVGAGI. This CDR3 contains 14 residues. V was shortened by 6 bases and J by 11 bases, with 20 bases between the two germline ends. The CDR3 is CASSPDRPRRTQHF. The CDR3 coding sequence is TGTGCCAGCAGCCCAGACAGGCCTCGTCGGACCCAGCATTTT.

This chain joins TRBV7-9 and TRBJ2-7; TRBD1 might be the D (6 bases). V lost 5 bases and J lost 6, with 11 bases in between. Germline V gene sequence: CDR1 SEHNR, CDR2 FQNEAQ (reference sequence). The CDR3 runs to 12 residues. CDR3 sequence: CASSPQGAEQYF. The CDR3 DNA reads as TGTGCCAGCAGCCCACAGGGTGCCGAGCAGTACTTC.